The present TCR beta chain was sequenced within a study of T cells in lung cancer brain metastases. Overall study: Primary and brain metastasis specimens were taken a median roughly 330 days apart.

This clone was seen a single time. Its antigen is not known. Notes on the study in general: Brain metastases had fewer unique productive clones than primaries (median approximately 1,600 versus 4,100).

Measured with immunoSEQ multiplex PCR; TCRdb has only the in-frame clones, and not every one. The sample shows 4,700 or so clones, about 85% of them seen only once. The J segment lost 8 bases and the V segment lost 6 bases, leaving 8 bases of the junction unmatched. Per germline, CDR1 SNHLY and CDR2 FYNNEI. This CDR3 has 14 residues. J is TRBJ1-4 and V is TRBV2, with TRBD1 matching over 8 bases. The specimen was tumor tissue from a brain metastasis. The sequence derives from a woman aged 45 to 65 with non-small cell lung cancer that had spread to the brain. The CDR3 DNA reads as TGTGCCAGCAGGGAACAGGGGGGGGTCGAAAAACTGTTTTTT. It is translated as CASREQGGVEKLFF.